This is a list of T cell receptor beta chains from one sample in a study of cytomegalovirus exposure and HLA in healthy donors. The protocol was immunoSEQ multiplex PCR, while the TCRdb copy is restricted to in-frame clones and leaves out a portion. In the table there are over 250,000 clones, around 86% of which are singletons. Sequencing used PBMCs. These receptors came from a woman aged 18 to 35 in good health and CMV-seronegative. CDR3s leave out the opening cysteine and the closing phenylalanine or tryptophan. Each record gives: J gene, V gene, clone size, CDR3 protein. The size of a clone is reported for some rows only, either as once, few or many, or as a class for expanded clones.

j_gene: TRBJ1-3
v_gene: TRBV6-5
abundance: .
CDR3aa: ASSVSTGSGNTIY

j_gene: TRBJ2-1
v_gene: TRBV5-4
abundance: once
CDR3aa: ASSFFPGVERNEQF

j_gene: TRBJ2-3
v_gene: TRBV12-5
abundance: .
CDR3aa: ASGPGTGGGTDTQY

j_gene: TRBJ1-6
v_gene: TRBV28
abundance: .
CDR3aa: ASSLEQGHSPLH

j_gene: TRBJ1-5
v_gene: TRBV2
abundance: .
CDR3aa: ASSGQGAGNQPQH

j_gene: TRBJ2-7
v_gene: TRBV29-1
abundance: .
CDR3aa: SVDGLADSYEQY

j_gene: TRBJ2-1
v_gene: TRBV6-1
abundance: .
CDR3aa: ASDRGKNNEQF

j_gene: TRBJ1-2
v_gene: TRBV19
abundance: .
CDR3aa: ASSIGGYQYGYT

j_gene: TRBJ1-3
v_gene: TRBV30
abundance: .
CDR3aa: AWSVQGNTIY

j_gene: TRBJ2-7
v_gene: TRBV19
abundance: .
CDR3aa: ASSVGQGSYEQY

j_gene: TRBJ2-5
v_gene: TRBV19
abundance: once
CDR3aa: ASSRTSGGVQETQY

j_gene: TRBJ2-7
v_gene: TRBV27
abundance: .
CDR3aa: ASSKSGYEQY

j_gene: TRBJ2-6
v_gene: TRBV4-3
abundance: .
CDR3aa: ASSQDQGSGANVLT

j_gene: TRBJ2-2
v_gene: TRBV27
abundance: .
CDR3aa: ASKYRVNTGELF

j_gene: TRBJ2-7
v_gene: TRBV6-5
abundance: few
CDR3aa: ASSRDRGNHEQY

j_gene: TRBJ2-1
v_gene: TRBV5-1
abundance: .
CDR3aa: ASSLTGPNEQF

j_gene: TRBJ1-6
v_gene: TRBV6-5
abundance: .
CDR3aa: ASSYFQDYNSPLH

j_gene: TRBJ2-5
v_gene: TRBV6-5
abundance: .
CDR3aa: ASRPLAGGRETQY

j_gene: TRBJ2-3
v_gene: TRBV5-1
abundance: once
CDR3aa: ASSLNGRAVDTQY

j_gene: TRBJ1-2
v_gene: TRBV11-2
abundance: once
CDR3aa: ASSFGTGYGYT

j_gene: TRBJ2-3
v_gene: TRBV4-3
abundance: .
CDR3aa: ASSQGELGAQY

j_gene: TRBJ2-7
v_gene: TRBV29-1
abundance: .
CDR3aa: SVVTGLDDEQY

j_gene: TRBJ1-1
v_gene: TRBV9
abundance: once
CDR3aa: ASSVAALTGQGGEAF

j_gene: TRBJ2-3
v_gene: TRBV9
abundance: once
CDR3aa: ASSKSGGLGDTQY

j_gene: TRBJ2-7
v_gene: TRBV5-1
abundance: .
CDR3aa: ASRRSDRGHEQY

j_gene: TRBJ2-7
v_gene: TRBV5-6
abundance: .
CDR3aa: ASSPLDRTGNEQY

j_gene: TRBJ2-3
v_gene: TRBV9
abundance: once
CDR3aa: ASSLWDSYTDTQY

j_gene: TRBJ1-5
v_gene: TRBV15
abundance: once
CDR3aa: ATSTWGGNQPQH

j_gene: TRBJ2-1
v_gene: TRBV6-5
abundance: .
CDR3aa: ASREQQGRGEQF

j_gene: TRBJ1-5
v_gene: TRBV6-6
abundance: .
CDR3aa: ASSYDRGKSNQPQH

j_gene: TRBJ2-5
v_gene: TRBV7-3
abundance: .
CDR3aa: ASSSPERGPTQETQY

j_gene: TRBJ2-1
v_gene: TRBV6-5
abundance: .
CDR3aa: ASSFYASPNNEQF

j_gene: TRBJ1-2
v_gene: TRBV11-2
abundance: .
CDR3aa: ASSHDRADGYT

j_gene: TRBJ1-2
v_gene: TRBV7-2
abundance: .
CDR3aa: ASSGGQGDYGYT

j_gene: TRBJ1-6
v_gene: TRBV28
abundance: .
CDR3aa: ASSLGDRLPSNSPLH

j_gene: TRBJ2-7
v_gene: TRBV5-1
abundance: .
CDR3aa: ASSRDSEAYEQY

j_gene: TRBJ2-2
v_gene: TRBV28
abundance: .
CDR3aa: ASGRTGVPGELF

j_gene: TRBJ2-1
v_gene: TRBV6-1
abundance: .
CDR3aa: ASRGRGLHNEQF